This T cell receptor beta chain was captured by sequencing in a study of T cell changes during pregnancy in multiple sclerosis. TCRdb's copy holds only in-frame clones and misses some; the assay was immunoSEQ multiplex PCR. The table has fewer than 45,000 clones, 92% seen once. V was shortened by 3 bases and J by 5 bases, with 10 bases between the two germline ends. Germline CDR1 and CDR2: SNHLY and FYNNEI. This CDR3 has 13 amino acids. The receptor comes from a female donor with multiple sclerosis, enrolled in a pregnancy study. Material: CD4+ T cells from peripheral blood mononuclear cells, obtained in the first trimester of pregnancy. The gene calls are TRBV2 and TRBJ1-1; D is possibly TRBD1 (5 bases). As DNA, the CDR3 is TGTGCCAGCAGTGAGGCAGGGTTAACTGAAGCTTTCTTT. Protein sequence: CASSEAGLTEAFF. The full variable domain, with the rest looked up from reference TRBV2 and TRBJ1-1, is EPEVTQTPSHQVTQMGQEVILRCVPISNHLYFYWYRQILGQKVEFLVSFYNNEISEKSEIFDDQFSVERPDGSNFTLKIRSTKLEDSAMYFCASSEAGLTEAFFGQGTRLTVV.